Sequencing of this T cell receptor (beta chain) was carried out in a study of shared clonotypes between healthy human individuals. Overall study findings and caveats: Limitation of the genetic and exposure-history diversity represented came from the few donors. All-four-donor shared clonotypes had higher generation probabilities than non-shared clonotypes did.

Positive CCR7 selection of CD45RO-negative cells yielded the naive CD8 cells, and terminally differentiated effector memory CD45RA+ cells were excluded. Donors, healthy HIV-negative adults, lacked recent acute infections or vaccinations. In the source study's methods: ImmunoSEQ output lacked quality scores and full-length reads, limiting matched filtering. The repertoire was sequenced with immunoSEQ multiplex PCR; TCRdb's copy has only in-frame clones and lacks some. The DNA was the basis for D and trimming; V, J and clone size are from that table. This sample has millions of clones; about 95% occur once, and the top ten carry around 1.1%. As to this clone: Its cognate antigen is unknown.

Trimming removed 11 bases from V and 0 bases from J, with 11 bases in between. The CDR3 is made up of 13 amino acids. Germline-derived CDR1 and CDR2 are MDHEN and SYDVKM. Source material: naive CD8+ T cells sorted from blood. The clonotype originates from a man aged 18 to 30 in good health. The J gene is TRBJ1-5, the V gene TRBV28; D is unclear. CDR3 amino acids: CAAAGYSNQPQHF. CDR3 nucleotide sequence: TGTGCCGCGGCGGGTTATAGCAATCAGCCCCAGCATTTT.